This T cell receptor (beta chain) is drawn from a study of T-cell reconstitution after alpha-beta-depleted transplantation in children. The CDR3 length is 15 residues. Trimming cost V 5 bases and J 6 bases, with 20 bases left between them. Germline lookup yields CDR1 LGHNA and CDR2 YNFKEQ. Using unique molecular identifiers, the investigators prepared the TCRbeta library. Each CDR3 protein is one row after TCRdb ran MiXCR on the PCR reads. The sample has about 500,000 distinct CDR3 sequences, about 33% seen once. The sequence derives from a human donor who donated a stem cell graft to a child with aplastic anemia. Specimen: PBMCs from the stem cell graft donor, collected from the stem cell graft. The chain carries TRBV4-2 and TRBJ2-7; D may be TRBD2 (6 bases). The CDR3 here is CASSDKTGRGPEQYF. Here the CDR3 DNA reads TGTGCCAGCAGCGATAAGACCGGGAGAGGTCCCGAGCAGTACTTC.